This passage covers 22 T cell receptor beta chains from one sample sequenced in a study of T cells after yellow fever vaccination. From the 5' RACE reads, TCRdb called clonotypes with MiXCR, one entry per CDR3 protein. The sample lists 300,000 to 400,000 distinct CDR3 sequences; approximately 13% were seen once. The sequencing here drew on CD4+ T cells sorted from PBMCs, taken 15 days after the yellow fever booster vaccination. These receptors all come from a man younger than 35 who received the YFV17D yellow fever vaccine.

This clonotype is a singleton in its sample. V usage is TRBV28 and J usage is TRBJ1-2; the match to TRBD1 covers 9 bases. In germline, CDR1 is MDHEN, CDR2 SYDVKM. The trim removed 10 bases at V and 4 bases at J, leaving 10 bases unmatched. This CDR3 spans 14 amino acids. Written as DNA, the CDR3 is TGTGCCATCGGGGGGGGACAGGGAATCTATGGCTACACCTTC. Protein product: CAIGGGQGIYGYTF.

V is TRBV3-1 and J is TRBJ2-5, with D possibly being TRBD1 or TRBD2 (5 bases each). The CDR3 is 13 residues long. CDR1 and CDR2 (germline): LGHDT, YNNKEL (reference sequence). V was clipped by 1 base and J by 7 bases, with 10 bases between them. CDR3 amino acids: CASSQVGPTTQYF. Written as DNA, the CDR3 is TGTGCCAGCAGCCAAGTGGGACCAACGACCCAGTACTTC.

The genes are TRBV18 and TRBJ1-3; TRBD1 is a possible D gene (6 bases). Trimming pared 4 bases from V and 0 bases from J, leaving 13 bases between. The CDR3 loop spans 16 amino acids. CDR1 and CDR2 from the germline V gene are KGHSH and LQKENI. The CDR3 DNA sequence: TGTGCCAGCTCACGGGGGACACAAAACTCTGGAAACACCATATATTTT. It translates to CASSRGTQNSGNTIYF. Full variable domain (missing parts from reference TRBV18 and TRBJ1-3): NAGVMQNPRHLVRRRGQEARLRCSPMKGHSHVYWYRQLPEEGLKFMVYLQKENIIDESGMPKERFSAEFPKEGPSILRIQQVVRGDSAAYFCASSRGTQNSGNTIYFGEGSWLTVV.

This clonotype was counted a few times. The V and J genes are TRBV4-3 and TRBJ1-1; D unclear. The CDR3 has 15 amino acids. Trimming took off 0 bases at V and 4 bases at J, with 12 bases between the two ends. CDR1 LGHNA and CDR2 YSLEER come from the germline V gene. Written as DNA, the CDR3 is TGCGCCAGCAGCCAAGAATACCGAGTGGCCACTGAAGCTTTCTTT. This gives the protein CASSQEYRVATEAFF.

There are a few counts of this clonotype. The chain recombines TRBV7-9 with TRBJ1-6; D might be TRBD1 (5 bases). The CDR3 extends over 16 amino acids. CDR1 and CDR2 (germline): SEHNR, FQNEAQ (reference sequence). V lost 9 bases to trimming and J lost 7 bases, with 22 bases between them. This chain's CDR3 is CASAPRGLAGNSPLHF. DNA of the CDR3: TGTGCCAGTGCACCCCGGGGCTTGGCAGGGAATTCACCCCTCCACTTT.

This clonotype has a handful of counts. CDR3 in DNA: TGTGCCAGCAGCGTAGCTCCCACAGATACGCAGTATTTT. Translated: CASSVAPTDTQYF. The chain employs TRBV9 and TRBJ2-3; D not resolved. From germline, CDR1 is SGDLS and CDR2 YYNGEE. CDR3 length equals 13 residues. The ends were cut back, 0 bases at V and 2 bases at J, with 4 bases in the middle.

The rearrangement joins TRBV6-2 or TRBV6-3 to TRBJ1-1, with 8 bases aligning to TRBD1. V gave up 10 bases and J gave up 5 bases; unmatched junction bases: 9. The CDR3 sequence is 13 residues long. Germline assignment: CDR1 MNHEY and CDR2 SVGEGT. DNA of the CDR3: TGTGCCACCTACAGACAGGGGAGGACTGAAGCTTTCTTT. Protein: CATYRQGRTEAFF.

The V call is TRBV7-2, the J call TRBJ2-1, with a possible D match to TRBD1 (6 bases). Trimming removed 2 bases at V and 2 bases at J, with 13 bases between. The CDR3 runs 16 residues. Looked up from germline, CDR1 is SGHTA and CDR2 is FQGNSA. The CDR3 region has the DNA TGTGCCAGCAGCTTACTCGGCAGGGGAGCCTACAATGAGCAGTTCTTC. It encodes CASSLLGRGAYNEQFF. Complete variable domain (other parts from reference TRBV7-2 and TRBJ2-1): GAGVSQSPSNKVTEKGKDVELRCDPISGHTALYWYRQSLGQGLEFLIYFQGNSAPDKSGLPSDRFSAERTGGSVSTLTIQRTQQEDSAVYLCASSLLGRGAYNEQFFGPGTRLTVL.

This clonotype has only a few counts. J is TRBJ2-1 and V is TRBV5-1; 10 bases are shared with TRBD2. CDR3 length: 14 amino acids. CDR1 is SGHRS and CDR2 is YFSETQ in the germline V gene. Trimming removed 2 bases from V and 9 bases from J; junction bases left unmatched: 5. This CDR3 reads CASSFLAGEVEQFF. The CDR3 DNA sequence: TGCGCCAGCAGCTTTCTAGCGGGGGAGGTTGAGCAGTTCTTC.

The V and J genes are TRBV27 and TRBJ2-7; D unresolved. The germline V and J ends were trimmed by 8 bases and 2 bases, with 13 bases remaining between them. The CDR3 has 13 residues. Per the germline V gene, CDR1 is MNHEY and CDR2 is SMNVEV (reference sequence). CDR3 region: CASPSLVTYEQYF. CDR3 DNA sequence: TGTGCCAGCCCCTCGCTGGTCACCTACGAGCAGTACTTC.

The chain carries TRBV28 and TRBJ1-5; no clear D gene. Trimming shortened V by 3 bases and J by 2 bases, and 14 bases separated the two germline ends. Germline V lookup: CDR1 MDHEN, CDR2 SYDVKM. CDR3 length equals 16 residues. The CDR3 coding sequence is TGTGCCAGCAGTTTGCCGGACGCAGAGGGCAATCAGCCCCAGCATTTT. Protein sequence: CASSLPDAEGNQPQHF.

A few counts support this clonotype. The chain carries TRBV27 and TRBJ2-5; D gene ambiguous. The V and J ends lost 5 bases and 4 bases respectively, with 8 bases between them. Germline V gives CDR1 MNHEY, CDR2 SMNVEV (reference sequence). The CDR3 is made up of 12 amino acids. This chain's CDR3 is CASSVTGETQYF. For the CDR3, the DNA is TGTGCCAGCAGTGTTACGGGAGAGACCCAGTACTTC.

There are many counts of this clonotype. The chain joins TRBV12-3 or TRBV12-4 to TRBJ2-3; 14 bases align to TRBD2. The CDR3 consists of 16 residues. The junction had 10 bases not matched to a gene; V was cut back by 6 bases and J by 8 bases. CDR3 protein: CASSSRTSGGRGTQYF. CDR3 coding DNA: TGTGCCAGCAGCTCCCGGACTAGCGGGGGGCGGGGTACGCAGTATTTT.

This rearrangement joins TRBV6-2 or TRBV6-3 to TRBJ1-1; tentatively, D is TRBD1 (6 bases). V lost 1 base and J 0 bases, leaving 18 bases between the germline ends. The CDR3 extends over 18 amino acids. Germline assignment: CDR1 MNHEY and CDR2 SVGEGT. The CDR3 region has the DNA TGTGCCAGCAGTTACTACTCTAATGGGGGGGCAGTGAACACTGAAGCTTTCTTT. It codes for CASSYYSNGGAVNTEAFF.

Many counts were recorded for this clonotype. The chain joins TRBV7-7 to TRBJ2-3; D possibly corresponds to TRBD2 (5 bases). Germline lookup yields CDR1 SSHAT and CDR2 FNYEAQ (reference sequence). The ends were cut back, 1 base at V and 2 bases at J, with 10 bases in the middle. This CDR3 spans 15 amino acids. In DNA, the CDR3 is TGTGCCAGCAGCTTAGGCGGGTTCGACACAGATACGCAGTATTTT. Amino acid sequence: CASSLGGFDTDTQYF.

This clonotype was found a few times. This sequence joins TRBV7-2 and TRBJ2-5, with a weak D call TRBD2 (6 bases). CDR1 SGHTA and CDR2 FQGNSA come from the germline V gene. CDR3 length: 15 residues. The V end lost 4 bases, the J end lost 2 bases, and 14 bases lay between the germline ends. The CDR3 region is CASSSRTGTQETQYF. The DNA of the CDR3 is TGTGCCAGCAGCTCCCGGACCGGGACTCAAGAGACCCAGTACTTC.

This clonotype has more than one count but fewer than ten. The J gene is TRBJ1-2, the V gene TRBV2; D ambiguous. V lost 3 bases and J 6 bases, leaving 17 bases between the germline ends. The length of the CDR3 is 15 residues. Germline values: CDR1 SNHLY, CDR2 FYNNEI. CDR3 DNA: TGTGCCAGCAGTGATCCCAGCCACCTCCTTCATGGCTACACCTTC. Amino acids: CASSDPSHLLHGYTF. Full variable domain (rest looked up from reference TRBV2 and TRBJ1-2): EPEVTQTPSHQVTQMGQEVILRCVPISNHLYFYWYRQILGQKVEFLVSFYNNEISEKSEIFDDQFSVERPDGSNFTLKIRSTKLEDSAMYFCASSDPSHLLHGYTFGSGTRLTVV.

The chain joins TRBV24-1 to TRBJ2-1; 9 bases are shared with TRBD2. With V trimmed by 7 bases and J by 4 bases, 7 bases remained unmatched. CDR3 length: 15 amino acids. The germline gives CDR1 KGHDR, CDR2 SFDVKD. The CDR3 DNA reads TGTGCCACCAGCCCTCTTAGCGGGGGTTACAATGAGCAGTTCTTC. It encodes CATSPLSGGYNEQFF.

CDR3: CASSRGGLDQPQHF. The CDR3 nucleotides read TGTGCCAGCAGTCGAGGTGGATTGGATCAGCCCCAGCATTTT. The J gene is TRBJ1-5, the V gene TRBV6-1; no definite D call. Germline V CDR1 and CDR2: MNHNS, SASEGT. The CDR3 contains 14 residues. V lost 5 bases, J lost 5 bases, and 13 bases lay in between.

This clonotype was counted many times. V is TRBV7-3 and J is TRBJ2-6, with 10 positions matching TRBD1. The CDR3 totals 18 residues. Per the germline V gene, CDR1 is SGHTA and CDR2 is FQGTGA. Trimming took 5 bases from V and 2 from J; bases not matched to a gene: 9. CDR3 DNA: TGTGCCAGCAGCCCGCGACAGGGGGCAGGAACTGGGGCCAACGTCCTGACTTTC. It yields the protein CASSPRQGAGTGANVLTF.

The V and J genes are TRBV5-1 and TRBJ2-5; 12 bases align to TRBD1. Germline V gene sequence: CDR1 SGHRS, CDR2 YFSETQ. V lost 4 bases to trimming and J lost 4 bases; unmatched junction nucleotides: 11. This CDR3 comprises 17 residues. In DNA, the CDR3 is TGCGCCAGCAGCGCGGGGACAGGGGGCGCGGTTGTAGAGACCCAGTACTTC. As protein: CASSAGTGGAVVETQYF.

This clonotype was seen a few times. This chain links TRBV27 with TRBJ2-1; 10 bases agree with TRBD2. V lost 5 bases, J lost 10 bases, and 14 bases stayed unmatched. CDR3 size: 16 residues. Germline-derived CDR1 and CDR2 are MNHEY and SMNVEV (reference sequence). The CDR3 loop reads CASSTPSGSPTGEQFF. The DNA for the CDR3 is TGTGCCAGCAGTACACCTAGCGGGAGCCCCACGGGGGAGCAGTTCTTC.